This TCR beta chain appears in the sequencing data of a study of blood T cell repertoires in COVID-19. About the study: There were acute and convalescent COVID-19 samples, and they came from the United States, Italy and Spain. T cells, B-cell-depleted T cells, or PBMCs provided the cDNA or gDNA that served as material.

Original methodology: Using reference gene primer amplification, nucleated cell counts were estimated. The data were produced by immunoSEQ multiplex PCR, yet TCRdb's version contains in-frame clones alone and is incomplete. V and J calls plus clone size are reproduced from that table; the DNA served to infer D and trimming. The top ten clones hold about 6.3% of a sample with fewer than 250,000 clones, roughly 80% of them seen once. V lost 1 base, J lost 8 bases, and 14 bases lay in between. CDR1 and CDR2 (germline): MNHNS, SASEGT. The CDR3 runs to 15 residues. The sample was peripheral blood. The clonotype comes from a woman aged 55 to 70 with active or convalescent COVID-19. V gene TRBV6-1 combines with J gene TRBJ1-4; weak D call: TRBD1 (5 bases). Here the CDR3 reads CASSEVGVIVEKLFF. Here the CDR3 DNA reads TGTGCCAGCAGTGAAGTAGGGGTCATTGTCGAAAAACTGTTTTTT.